The 19 T cell receptor beta chains given below trace back to one sample, sequenced in a study of CD8 T cells in ankylosing spondylitis. Broader study findings: Blood from ankylosing spondylitis patients appeared to carry a characteristic eight-variant TCR beta motif.

These receptors are not linked to any known antigen. In TCRdb, the 5' RACE reads were re-called with MiXCR into one record per CDR3 protein. The repertoire has 220,000 or so distinct CDR3 sequences, 15% to 20% of them found once; the top ten carry roughly 42%. Sequenced sample: blood, either unsorted or a sorted T cell fraction (not recorded which). The receptors here all came from a male donor with ankylosing spondylitis.

V and J are TRBV28 and TRBJ2-1; 8 bases fit TRBD2. The J segment lost 2 bases and the V segment lost 6 bases, leaving 12 bases of the junction unmatched. The germline V gene encodes CDR1 MDHEN and CDR2 SYDVKM. CDR3 length: 17 residues. CDR3 region: CASSLGPGLGTYNEQFF. The CDR3 DNA sequence: TGTGCCAGCAGCCTAGGGCCGGGACTAGGTACCTACAATGAGCAGTTCTTC. Full variable domain (remainder filled in from reference TRBV28 and TRBJ2-1): DVKVTQSSRYLVKRTGEKVFLECVQDMDHENMFWYRQDPGLGLRLIYFSYDVKMKEKGDIPEGYSVSREKKERFSLILESASTNQTSMYLCASSLGPGLGTYNEQFFGPGTRLTVL.

This clonotype has a handful of counts. The chain is built from TRBV20-1 and TRBJ2-7, with 7 bases lining up with TRBD1. Germline V gene data show CDR1 as DFQATT and CDR2 as SNEGSKA (reference sequence). There are 13 residues in the CDR3. The junction had 9 bases not matched to a gene; V was cut back by 4 bases and J by 6 bases. The CDR3, as DNA: TGCAGTGCTACCAAGGGGACAGCTTTCGAGCAGTACTTC. Translated: CSATKGTAFEQYF.

This chain uses TRBV12-3 or TRBV12-4 with TRBJ1-2; the match to TRBD1 covers 10 bases. Trimming removed 4 bases from V and 3 bases from J; junction bases left unmatched: 2. CDR3 length equals 14 residues. The CDR3 DNA is TGTGCCAGCAGTTGGGGACAGGGGTACTATGGCTACACCTTC. It translates to CASSWGQGYYGYTF.

This clonotype came up a few times. V is TRBV12-3 or TRBV12-4 and J is TRBJ1-4, with 8 bases fitting TRBD1. The CDR3 consists of 16 residues. Trimming cost V 2 bases and J 4 bases; bases outside gene matches: 6. The CDR3: CASSLTTGVGNEKLFF. The DNA of the CDR3 is TGTGCCAGCAGTTTAACGACAGGGGTTGGTAATGAAAAACTGTTTTTT.

V is TRBV7-6 and J is TRBJ2-6; 7 bases agree with TRBD2. The germline gives CDR1 SGHVS, CDR2 FNYEAQ. The CDR3 spans 18 residues. V was pared by 1 base and J by 0 bases, with 6 bases of the junction left unmatched. CDR3 sequence reads: CASSLEGGGSSGANVLTF. In nucleotides, the CDR3 is TGTGCCAGCAGCTTAGAGGGCGGGGGAAGCTCTGGGGCCAACGTCCTGACTTTC.

This clonotype appeared a few times. The V and J genes are TRBV4-3 and TRBJ2-7; D gene uncertain. The length of the CDR3 is 15 residues. V dropped 0 bases and J dropped 5 bases, with 14 bases sitting between them. Germline V gene sequence: CDR1 LGHNA, CDR2 YSLEER. The CDR3 coding sequence is TGCGCCAGCAGCCAAGATAGAGCTTTTGTCCACGAGCAGTACTTC. This codes for CASSQDRAFVHEQYF.

V is TRBV18 and J is TRBJ2-1, with 9 bases identical to TRBD1. This CDR3 comprises 15 residues. The trim removed 1 base at V and 5 bases at J, leaving 3 bases unmatched. Germline CDR1 is KGHSH and CDR2 is LQKENI. The CDR3 DNA reads TGTGCCAGCTCACCACGGGACAGGGAAGACAATGAGCAGTTCTTC. It is translated as CASSPRDREDNEQFF.

A few counts support this clonotype. This rearrangement joins TRBV5-6 to TRBJ2-5, with TRBD2 as a possible D gene (5 bases). Trimming pared 1 base from V and 4 bases from J, leaving 8 bases between. The CDR3 covers 13 residues. Germline V CDR1 and CDR2: SGHDT, YYEEEE. The DNA for the CDR3 is TGTGCCAGCAGCTTGCGGGCGGGAGAGACCCAGTACTTC. This gives the protein CASSLRAGETQYF. Supplemented by reference TRBV5-6 and TRBJ2-5, the full variable domain reads DAGVTQSPTHLIKTRGQQVTLRCSPKSGHDTVSWYQQALGQGPQFIFQYYEEEERQRGNFPDRFSGHQFPNYSSELNVNALLLGDSALYLCASSLRAGETQYFGPGTRLLVL.

The chain has TRBV19 and TRBJ2-3; TRBD1 might be the D (6 bases). Deletions cut 5 bases from V and 3 bases from J, with 27 bases between. The CDR3 runs to 19 residues. Germline assignment: CDR1 LNHDA and CDR2 SQIVND (reference sequence). The CDR3 DNA reads as TGTGCCAGTAGTGTCATACCACAGGGTTCATCGGAATGGACAGATACGCAGTATTTT. Translating it yields CASSVIPQGSSEWTDTQYF.

This clonotype occurred a few times. The chain recombines TRBV6-4 with TRBJ1-2; possible D gene TRBD1, 5 bases. Germline V gene data show CDR1 as MRHNA and CDR2 as SNTAGT. The CDR3 has 13 amino acids. Trimming stripped 2 bases from V and 7 bases from J, with 11 bases between. In nucleotides, the CDR3 is TGTGCCAGCAGTGACGGGCGGGACGGTGGCTACACCTTC. Its protein is CASSDGRDGGYTF.

The CDR3 DNA follows: TGTGCCAGCAGCGAGCTGGAGGGGAGCAATCAGCCCCAGCATTTT. It yields the protein CASSELEGSNQPQHF. The chain carries TRBV5-5 and TRBJ1-5; tentative D call: TRBD1 (5 bases). Germline-derived CDR1 and CDR2 are SGHKS and YYEKEE (reference sequence). V gave up 4 bases and J gave up 1 base, with 12 bases separating them. The length of the CDR3 is 15 residues.

J is TRBJ1-1 and V is TRBV7-9, with a tentative D call TRBD1 (6 bases). Trimming cost V 5 bases and J 3 bases, with 13 bases left between them. This CDR3 spans 14 amino acids. CDR1 and CDR2 from the germline V gene are SEHNR and FQNEAQ (reference sequence). CDR3 region: CASSPTGSDTEAFF. The CDR3 DNA follows: TGTGCCAGCAGCCCTACAGGGTCGGACACTGAAGCTTTCTTT.

The chain combines TRBV30 with TRBJ2-2; D is unclear. CDR1 and CDR2 from the germline V gene are GTSNPN and SVGIG (reference sequence). CDR3 length: 16 amino acids. Trimming removed 0 bases from V and 0 bases from J, with 11 bases in between. The CDR3 spells CAWSVPDLSNTGELFF. The CDR3 region has the DNA TGTGCCTGGAGTGTACCGGACCTGTCGAACACCGGGGAGCTGTTTTTT. The full variable domain, its missing parts supplied by reference TRBV30 and TRBJ2-2, is SQTIHQWPATLVQPVGSPLSLECTVEGTSNPNLYWYRQAAGRGLQLLFYSVGIGQISSEVPQNLSASRPQDRQFILSSKKLLLSDSGFYLCAWSVPDLSNTGELFFGEGSRLTVL.

The table lists this clonotype with a few counts. CDR3 amino acids: CASSLSLGDRGLSEQYF. DNA of the CDR3: TGTGCCAGCAGCTTATCCCTAGGCGACAGGGGGCTAAGCGAGCAGTACTTC. V is TRBV7-9 and J is TRBJ2-7; 10 bases are a match to TRBD1. Germline-derived CDR1 and CDR2 are SEHNR and FQNEAQ (reference sequence). The length of the CDR3 is 17 residues. Germline trimming cut 2 bases from V and 6 bases from J; bases unmatched to any gene: 13.

This clonotype has more than one count but fewer than ten. This rearrangement joins TRBV29-1 to TRBJ2-4, with TRBD1 matching over 8 bases. The CDR3 extends over 18 amino acids. V dropped 5 bases and J dropped 1; count of bases not matched to a gene: 16. Germline CDR1 reads SQVTM; CDR2 reads ANQGSEA. Written as DNA, the CDR3 is TGCAGCGTTAGGGCCCCGCAGGGGGCTCACGGGGCCAAAAACATTCAGTACTTC. Translated, it gives CSVRAPQGAHGAKNIQYF.

On this clonotype: One end of the junction varies from germline; a read error may be responsible. The chain carries TRBV5-6 and TRBJ2-7; D call uncertain. Germline CDR1 SGHDT, CDR2 YYEEEE. The CDR3 is 14 residues long. DNA for the CDR3: TGTGCCAGCAGCTTGGTCGGCGGATTGTGGGTAGCAGACTTC. It translates to CASSLVGGLWVADF.

V usage is TRBV5-1 and J usage is TRBJ1-1, with D possibly being TRBD1 (5 bases). The germline CDR1 and CDR2 sequences are SGHRS and YFSETQ. V was trimmed by 7 bases and J by 5 bases, leaving 9 bases between them. The CDR3 length is 11 residues. The chain's CDR3 is CASGAGTEAFF. The CDR3, as DNA: TGCGCCAGCGGGGCAGGGACTGAAGCTTTCTTT. Combining the CDR3 with reference TRBV5-1 and TRBJ1-1 gives the whole variable domain KAGVTQTPRYLIKTRGQQVTLSCSPISGHRSVSWYQQTPGQGLQFLFEYFSETQRNKGNFPGRFSGRQFSNSRSEMNVSTLELGDSALYLCASGAGTEAFFGQGTRLTVV.

This clonotype was counted a few times. The genes are TRBV20-1 and TRBJ1-1; D gene unclear. The length of the CDR3 is 21 residues. Germline V CDR1 and CDR2: DFQATT, SNEGSKA (reference sequence). The V end lost 0 bases, the J end lost 1 base, and 30 bases lay between the germline ends. CDR3 protein: CSARDLDRNRILVVWNTEAFF. Written as DNA, the CDR3 is TGCAGTGCTAGAGATCTAGACCGCAATCGAATCTTAGTCGTATGGAACACTGAAGCTTTCTTT.

J is TRBJ2-7 and V is TRBV5-1; 12 bases are shared with TRBD1. With 3 bases clipped from V and 5 bases from J, the junction kept 9 bases outside the gene matches. This CDR3 is built from 16 residues. The germline gives CDR1 SGHRS, CDR2 YFSETQ. The CDR3 sequence is CASSSGQGAGNDEQYF. CDR3 sequence (DNA): TGCGCCAGCAGCTCGGGACAGGGGGCCGGCAACGACGAGCAGTACTTC.